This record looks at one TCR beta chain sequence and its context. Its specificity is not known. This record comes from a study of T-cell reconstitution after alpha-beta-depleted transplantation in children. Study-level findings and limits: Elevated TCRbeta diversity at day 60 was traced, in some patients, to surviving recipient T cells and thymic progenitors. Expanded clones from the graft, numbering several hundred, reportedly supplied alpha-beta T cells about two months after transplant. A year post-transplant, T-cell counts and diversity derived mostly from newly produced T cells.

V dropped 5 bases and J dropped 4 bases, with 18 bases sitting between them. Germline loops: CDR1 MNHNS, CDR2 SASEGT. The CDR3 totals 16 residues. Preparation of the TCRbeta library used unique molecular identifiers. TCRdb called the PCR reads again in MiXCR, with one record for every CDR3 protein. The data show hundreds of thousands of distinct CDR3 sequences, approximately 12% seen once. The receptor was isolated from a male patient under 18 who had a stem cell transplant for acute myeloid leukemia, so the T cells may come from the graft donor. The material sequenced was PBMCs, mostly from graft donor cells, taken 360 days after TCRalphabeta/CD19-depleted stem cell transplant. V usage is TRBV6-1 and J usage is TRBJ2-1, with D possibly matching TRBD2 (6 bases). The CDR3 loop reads CASSRYSGPLYNEQFF. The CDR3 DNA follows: TGTGCCAGCAGTCGCTATAGCGGCCCCCTGTACAATGAGCAGTTCTTC.